Shown below are 32 T cell receptor beta chains from a single sample sequenced in a study of blood T cells in healthy people across ages. Next came a second PCR, run for about 7 to 11 cycles, which used a sample-barcoded 5' primer along with a J-beta primer mix. TCRdb reprocessed the 5' RACE reads with MiXCR, giving one entry per CDR3 protein. The sample contains 1.5 million to 2 million distinct CDR3 sequences, roughly 27% of which appear only once. The specimen was blood. The receptor source for this set is a woman in her twenties or thirties in good health.

The J gene is TRBJ1-6, the V gene TRBV14; the D is unclear. Germline V lookup: CDR1 SGHDN, CDR2 FVKESK. The CDR3 runs 16 residues. Trimming pared 4 bases from V and 3 bases from J, leaving 13 bases between. CDR3 nucleotides: TGTGCCAGCAGCCCGATGCCCGTGGGCTATAATTCACCCCTCCACTTT. Residues: CASSPMPVGYNSPLHF.

This clonotype was recorded a few times. The chain links TRBV28 to TRBJ2-5; 8 positions match TRBD2. The J segment lost 7 bases and the V segment lost 3 bases, leaving 4 bases of the junction unmatched. This CDR3 is 13 amino acids long. From germline, CDR1 is MDHEN and CDR2 SYDVKM. The chain's CDR3 is CASSLGGGWTQYF. CDR3 bases: TGTGCCAGCAGTTTGGGCGGGGGGTGGACCCAGTACTTC.

The V call is TRBV12-3 or TRBV12-4, the J call TRBJ2-3; perhaps TRBD2 as D (6 bases). The CDR3 is 16 residues long. Trimming stripped 5 bases from V and 4 bases from J, with 19 bases between. The CDR3 DNA is TGTGCCAGCAGTAAGATGACTAGTGGATATGCAGATACGCAGTATTTT. It translates to CASSKMTSGYADTQYF.

This clonotype was observed a handful of times. V and J are TRBV5-5 and TRBJ1-1; D possibly corresponds to TRBD1 (6 bases). The V end lost 4 bases, the J end lost 4 bases, and 17 bases lay between the germline ends. The CDR3 sequence is 15 residues long. Germline loops: CDR1 SGHKS, CDR2 YYEKEE (reference sequence). CDR3 DNA: TGTGCCAGCAGCCCAACCCTCAGGGGAGGCACTGAAGCTTTCTTT. Amino acid sequence: CASSPTLRGGTEAFF.

The J gene is TRBJ1-5, the V gene TRBV21-1; the table's D call, TRBD1, has no DNA check behind it. TRBV21-1 is a listed pseudogene. The CDR3 is 14 amino acids. The CDR3 sequence is CAGSRDRVGQPQHF. The CDR3 bases are TGTGCCGGTAGTCGGGACAGGGTCGGTCAGCCCCAGCATTTT.

The rearrangement joins TRBV2 to TRBJ2-3; 8 bases align to TRBD2. V lost 6 bases to trimming and J lost 5 bases; unmatched junction nucleotides: 13. The CDR3 totals 16 residues. Germline CDR1 and CDR2: SNHLY and FYNNEI. The CDR3 bases are TGTGCCAGCAGGGATTGGACCGGGAGGGCCGAAGATACGCAGTATTTT. It is translated as CASRDWTGRAEDTQYF.

The sample holds a few counts of this clonotype. V and J are TRBV7-8 and TRBJ1-4; D gene ambiguous. Germline CDR1 is SGHVS and CDR2 is FQNEAQ. The germline V and J ends were trimmed by 4 bases and 8 bases, with 14 bases remaining between them. The CDR3 contains 14 residues. CDR3 protein: CASSSSEVNEKLFF. CDR3 nucleotide sequence: TGTGCCAGCAGCTCTTCAGAAGTCAACGAAAAACTGTTTTTT.

The chain has TRBV7-2 and TRBJ2-3; TRBD2 matches 7 bases. J lost 0 bases, V lost 5 bases, and 5 bases had no gene match. There are 15 residues in the CDR3. CDR1 SGHTA and CDR2 FQGNSA come from the germline V gene. The CDR3 is CASSIRDYSTDTQYF. The CDR3 bases are TGTGCCAGCAGCATCCGGGACTACAGCACAGATACGCAGTATTTT.

The chain is built from TRBV11-2 and TRBJ2-2, with D possibly TRBD2 on 5 matching bases. Germline values: CDR1 SGHAT, CDR2 FQNNGV. Trimming left V 5 bases short and J 6 bases short, with 22 bases between. CDR3 size: 17 residues. This CDR3 is CASSHSAASGGPGELFF. In DNA, the CDR3 is TGTGCCAGCAGCCATTCCGCGGCCAGCGGAGGCCCCGGGGAGCTGTTTTTT.

The sample holds many counts of this clonotype. This chain connects TRBV20-1 to TRBJ2-7, with 11 nucleotides matching TRBD2. Trimming removed 6 bases from V and 3 bases from J; junction bases left unmatched: 13. Germline loops: CDR1 DFQATT, CDR2 SNEGSKA (reference sequence). CDR3 length: 16 residues. The CDR3 nucleotides read TGCAGTGCGCCCCGAGGTAGCGGGGGGGCGGGCTACGAGCAGTACTTC. This encodes CSAPRGSGGAGYEQYF.

This clonotype has more than one count but fewer than ten. The rearrangement joins TRBV28 to TRBJ1-2, with D tentatively TRBD1 (5 bases). CDR3 length equals 14 residues. V lost 8 bases to trimming and J lost 5 bases, with 18 bases between them. Per germline, CDR1 MDHEN and CDR2 SYDVKM. The CDR3: CASGSPGGPYGYTF. The CDR3 nucleotides are TGTGCCAGCGGCAGTCCGGGGGGACCGTATGGCTACACCTTC.

For this clonotype: The junction and the germline gene differ at one end; a read error may be behind it. The J gene is TRBJ2-1, the V gene TRBV14; D ambiguous. Germline V gene data show CDR1 as SGHDN and CDR2 as FVKESK. The CDR3 has 13 residues. DNA for the CDR3: TGTGCCAGCATCCAAGATCACCGAATGGAGCAGTTCTTC. It encodes CASIQDHRMEQFF. Complete variable domain (other parts from reference TRBV14 and TRBJ2-1): EAGVTQFPSHSVIEKGQTVTLRCDPISGHDNLYWYRRVMGKEIKFLLHFVKESKQDESGMPNNRFLAERTGGTYSTLKVQPAELEDSGVYFCASIQDHRMEQFFGPGTRLTVL.

This clonotype was seen a few times. The V and J genes are TRBV7-2 and TRBJ2-7; 7 bases are a match to TRBD2. The germline gives CDR1 SGHTA, CDR2 FQGNSA. J was trimmed by 3 bases and V by 5 bases; bases with no gene match: 4. The CDR3 is 13 amino acids. In DNA, the CDR3 is TGTGCCAGCAGCCCCCGGGAGGTCTACGAGCAGTACTTC. Translation: CASSPREVYEQYF.

V usage is TRBV12-3 or TRBV12-4 and J usage is TRBJ1-3; D gene ambiguous. With 7 bases removed from V and 4 bases from J, the gap between germline ends came to 14 bases. The CDR3 has 14 residues. The CDR3 reads CASTPWGIGNTIYF. The CDR3 region has the DNA TGTGCCAGCACCCCATGGGGTATAGGAAACACCATATATTTT.

This clonotype was recorded many times. The chain employs TRBV12-3 or TRBV12-4 and TRBJ2-3; 7 bases agree with TRBD1. Losses at the gene ends were 4 bases for V and 2 bases for J; bases not matched to a gene: 6. The CDR3 extends over 15 amino acids. This CDR3 reads CASSYGTDYTDTQYF. The DNA for the CDR3 is TGTGCCAGCAGTTACGGGACAGACTACACAGATACGCAGTATTTT.

The chain employs TRBV12-3 or TRBV12-4 and TRBJ2-1; 7 nucleotides line up with TRBD2. Trimming removed 2 bases from V and 0 bases from J; junction bases left unmatched: 7. The CDR3 runs to 17 residues. The CDR3 loop reads CASSLLGGISSYNEQFF. CDR3 DNA: TGTGCCAGCAGTTTACTGGGGGGGATCAGCTCCTACAATGAGCAGTTCTTC.

This chain uses TRBV30 with TRBJ2-2; the D is unclear. The germline gives CDR1 GTSNPN, CDR2 SVGIG (reference sequence). Trimming pared 0 bases from V and 7 bases from J, leaving 12 bases between. CDR3 length: 14 residues. The DNA of the CDR3 is TGTGCCTGGAGTGTGGTGAGGTTCGGCGGGGAGCTGTTTTTT. Translating it yields CAWSVVRFGGELFF.

About this clonotype itself: A much larger clone lies one base from this, so it may be a read error. This chain joins TRBV12-3 or TRBV12-4 and TRBJ1-2; 9 positions match TRBD1. The CDR3 has 17 residues. The CDR3 loop is CASSLAAGDRAGYGCTF. The DNA for the CDR3 is TGTGCCAGCAGTTTAGCCGCAGGGGACAGGGCCGGCTATGGCTGCACCTTC.

This clonotype was counted between two and nine times. This chain uses TRBV20-1 with TRBJ2-1; either TRBD1 or TRBD2 may fit D (5 bases each). V lost 3 bases, J lost 8 bases, and 26 bases lay in between. In germline, CDR1 is DFQATT, CDR2 SNEGSKA (reference sequence). CDR3 size: 17 residues. The CDR3 loop is CSASAPGPLVSDDEQFF. CDR3 nucleotide sequence: TGCAGTGCTAGTGCACCGGGACCCCTTGTATCCGACGATGAGCAGTTCTTC.

As regards this clonotype: One base away lies a much larger clone, so this may be a sequencing read error. The genes are TRBV18 and TRBJ2-3; D is unclear. Looked up from germline, CDR1 is KGHSH and CDR2 is LQKENI. CDR3 size: 15 residues. CDR3 region: CASSPRDVSTDPQYF. DNA of the CDR3: TGTGCCAGCTCACCACGCGACGTCAGCACAGATCCGCAGTATTTT.

Ten or more counts support this clonotype. The CDR3 nucleotides read TGTGCCAGCAGTTCAACAGGGGAGGGCGAGCAGTTCTTC. This sequence encodes CASSSTGEGEQFF. The gene calls are TRBV6-1 and TRBJ2-1; either TRBD1 or TRBD2 may supply D (7 bases each). CDR1 is MNHNS, CDR2 SASEGT, per germline. Trimming pared 5 bases from V and 10 bases from J, leaving 15 bases between. This CDR3 contains 13 residues.

The table lists this clonotype with a few counts. The V call is TRBV6-5, the J call TRBJ2-7, with 7 bases that match TRBD1. Matching the DNA end better, TRBJ2-5 makes the J call doubtful. CDR3 length equals 14 residues. Germline assignment: CDR1 MNHEY and CDR2 SVGAGI. CDR3 DNA: TGTGCCAGCAGCGGCAACAGGGGTAGAGAGACCCAGTACTTC. Amino acids: CASSGNRGRETQYF.

This clonotype was found a few times. V usage is TRBV30 and J usage is TRBJ1-4; perhaps TRBD1 as D (5 bases). Per germline, CDR1 GTSNPN and CDR2 SVGIG (reference sequence). Between the trimmed V and J ends, which lost 3 bases and 8 bases, there was a span of 16 bases. This CDR3 contains 14 residues. This CDR3 is CAWRGDNPGEKLFF. In DNA, the CDR3 is TGTGCCTGGAGGGGGGATAACCCGGGAGAAAAACTGTTTTTT.

The chain joins TRBV7-9 to TRBJ2-1, with D perhaps matching TRBD1 or TRBD2 (5 bases each). From germline, CDR1 is SEHNR and CDR2 FQNEAQ (reference sequence). The CDR3 sequence is 12 residues long. V shed 3 bases and J shed 10 bases, with 10 bases lying between them. CDR3 DNA sequence: TGTGCCAGCAGCTTGGGACCCGCCGAGCAGTTCTTC. Protein sequence: CASSLGPAEQFF.

V is TRBV20-1 and J is TRBJ1-1, with 7 bases fitting TRBD1. The V gene end was trimmed by 5 bases and the J gene end by 11 bases; junction bases not matched to a gene: 11. This CDR3 comprises 12 residues. Germline values: CDR1 DFQATT, CDR2 SNEGSKA (reference sequence). The CDR3 nucleotides are TGCAGTGCTCGAACCGGGACAGAGACCGCTTTCTTT. Protein sequence: CSARTGTETAFF.

The rearrangement joins TRBV9 to TRBJ2-2; D ambiguous. With 4 bases removed from V and 2 bases from J, the gap between germline ends came to 15 bases. The CDR3 loop spans 16 amino acids. Germline V gives CDR1 SGDLS, CDR2 YYNGEE. CDR3 in amino acids: CASSPRQRYNTGELFF. DNA for the CDR3: TGTGCCAGCAGCCCTCGTCAGAGGTATAACACCGGGGAGCTGTTTTTT.

The CDR3 region has the DNA TGCAGTGCTCGGAAACAAGGGACAGGGGGAATCCTGAACACTGAAGCTTTCTTT. This codes for CSARKQGTGGILNTEAFF. The gene calls are TRBV20-1 and TRBJ1-1; 11 bases map to TRBD1. In germline, CDR1 is DFQATT, CDR2 SNEGSKA (reference sequence). The CDR3 totals 18 residues. The V and J ends lost 5 bases and 0 bases, in that order; junction bases with no gene match: 14.

This clonotype was found once. The chain is built from TRBV5-1 and TRBJ1-4, with a possible D match to TRBD1 (5 bases). Germline V CDR1 and CDR2: SGHRS, YFSETQ. The CDR3 contains 15 residues. V lost 5 bases to trimming and J lost 8 bases, with 19 bases between them. This CDR3 is CASSLYGGAEEKLFF. DNA of the CDR3: TGCGCCAGCAGTTTGTACGGCGGGGCGGAGGAAAAACTGTTTTTT. Supplemented by reference TRBV5-1 and TRBJ1-4, the full variable domain reads KAGVTQTPRYLIKTRGQQVTLSCSPISGHRSVSWYQQTPGQGLQFLFEYFSETQRNKGNFPGRFSGRQFSNSRSEMNVSTLELGDSALYLCASSLYGGAEEKLFFGSGTQLSVL.

This clonotype was observed once. V usage is TRBV25-1 and J usage is TRBJ1-1; no definite D call. The CDR3 is 14 residues long. Trimming shortened V by 6 bases and J by 6 bases, and 17 bases separated the two germline ends. Germline loops: CDR1 MGHDK, CDR2 SYGVNS. The DNA for the CDR3 is TGTGCCAGCAGCCCAACGGGGAAAGGCGCTGAAGCTTTCTTT. Its protein product is CASSPTGKGAEAFF.

The chain joins TRBV5-1 to TRBJ1-1; TRBD1 agrees at 10 bases. This CDR3 region has 17 residues. The V segment lost 4 bases and the J segment 5 bases; nucleotides outside the gene matches: 14. Germline V gene sequence: CDR1 SGHRS, CDR2 YFSETQ. This CDR3 is CASSPNDRGLRGTEAFF. CDR3 DNA sequence: TGCGCCAGCAGCCCGAACGACAGGGGGCTGAGGGGGACTGAAGCTTTCTTT.

This clonotype was counted at least ten times. V gene TRBV29-1 combines with J gene TRBJ2-7; 11 positions match TRBD1. Germline V gene lookup returns CDR1 SQVTM and CDR2 ANQGSEA. The CDR3 is 14 residues long. The V gene end was trimmed by 5 bases and the J gene end by 4 bases; junction bases not matched to a gene: 7. CDR3 nucleotides: TGCAGCGTTCGCGCCGGGACAGGGGGTTACGAGCAGTACTTC. The encoded protein is CSVRAGTGGYEQYF.

This clonotype was detected only a few times. CDR3 amino acids: CASSETGDATNEKLFF. The CDR3 nucleotides are TGTGCCAGCAGTGAGACAGGGGATGCGACTAATGAAAAACTGTTTTTT. The chain employs TRBV7-9 and TRBJ1-4; 8 nucleotides match TRBD1. CDR1 and CDR2 (germline): SEHNR, FQNEAQ (reference sequence). Trimming cost V 6 bases and J 2 bases; bases outside gene matches: 8. This CDR3 region has 16 residues. Variable domain in full (rest from reference TRBV7-9 and TRBJ1-4): DTGVSQNPRHKITKRGQNVTFRCDPISEHNRLYWYRQTLGQGPEFLTYFQNEAQLEKSRLLSDRFSAERPKGSFSTLEIQRTEQGDSAMYLCASSETGDATNEKLFFGSGTQLSVL.